This T cell receptor beta chain is drawn from a study of shared clonotypes between healthy human individuals. Findings of the study overall: Clonotype sharing among donors likely depends on sequencing depth.

The quantity of DNA used in unsorted PBMC replicate PCRs was roughly 300 ng, corresponding to 30,000 or so T cell genomes. Using immunoSEQ multiplex PCR, the repertoire was profiled, and TCRdb retains in-frame clones only, with some absent. This sample has hundreds of thousands of clones; roughly 72% occur once, and the top ten carry around 12%. CDR3 length: 13 residues. Deletions cut 2 bases from V and 0 bases from J, with 6 bases between. Germline CDR1 is SGHKS and CDR2 is YYEKEE (reference sequence). Free of recent acute infections or vaccinations, the donors were healthy HIV-negative adults. Without sorting, samples used some 100 million PBMCs for genomic DNA. Notes on this clone: What it recognizes is unknown. A single base is all that separates this from a far larger clone, so a read error is likely.

Sequenced: PBMCs. The source of this sequence is a woman aged 40 to 50 in good health. Some clones in this sample may be carry-over from other donors' samples. The chain is built from TRBV5-5 and TRBJ2-7; D might be TRBD1 (5 bases). The CDR3 region has the DNA TGTGCCAGCAGCTTTCAGGGCTCCTACGAGCAGTACTTC. This encodes CASSFQGSYEQYF.